The following is a T cell receptor (beta chain) sequence with its context. MiXCR, applied by TCRdb to the RT-PCR reads, yields one record per CDR3 protein. The repertoire holds 650,000 to 800,000 distinct CDR3 sequences, with more than 13% as singletons. The receptor comes from a female donor in good health, serving as a healthy control. The sequencing input was memory CD4+ T cells from blood.

Here the CDR3 DNA reads TGCAGCGTTGAAACACCGGGGACAGGGGCCTATGGCTACACCTTC. It yields the protein CSVETPGTGAYGYTF. J is TRBJ1-2 and V is TRBV29-1; TRBD1 agrees at 10 bases. CDR1 and CDR2 from the germline V gene are SQVTM and ANQGSEA. The CDR3 is made up of 15 amino acids. J lost 4 bases, V lost 2 bases, and 7 bases had no gene match.